This T cell receptor beta chain was sequenced for a study of blood T cell repertoires in COVID-19 (dated by TCRdb to 2019 to 2021). Describing the broader study: Samples covering the acute and convalescent phases of COVID-19 were provided by collaborators in the United States, Italy and Spain. The prospective study material was composed of cDNA or gDNA derived from T cells, B-cell-depleted T cells, or PBMCs. Where available, HLA class I and class II types were obtained from metadata supplied by the sample provider rather than from assay-based typing. The samples were drawn from the first 160 participants of the ongoing ImmuneRACE study and from roughly 1,300 subjects provided by 6 global collaborators. A de-identified subject ID, COVID-19 status, age in years and sex were almost always included in the sample metadata. The repertoires were made available in a free public database intended to serve as a resource for research on the immune response to SARS-CoV-2. Deeply sampled blood TCRbeta repertoires from subjects exposed to, actively infected with, or recovered from COVID-19 were included in the dataset. Summary of the overall study and its limitations: Clinical and demographic metadata were provided uncurated, with the amount varying by source and participant.

The CDR3 sequence holds 13 residues, the cysteine and phenylalanine included. Only CDR3 DNA remains: 39 bases, in frame from the first base. CDR1 and CDR2 (SNHLY, FYNNEI) derive from the germline V gene. Trimming removed 8 bases from V and 1 base from J, leaving 11 bases between the germline ends. The immunoSEQ Assay, a bias-controlled multiplex PCR, was used to amplify TCRbeta CDR3 regions from genomic DNA. In the original analysis: The number of nucleated cells in each sample was estimated from the amplification of reference gene primers within the assay. Sequence reads were collapsed and filtered to measure the absolute abundance of every unique TCRbeta CDR3 rearrangement. Productive Simpson clonality was computed per sample as the square root of Simpson's diversity index over productive rearrangements. The source is immuneACCESS, and TCRdb retained only in-frame sequences with V and J called. Part of the clones is not carried over; for the studies checked, unresolved V genes explain less than half of this, and the remainder is unexplained. From that table come the V and J calls and clone size; the DNA was used to work out D and trimming. The sample includes 210,000 or so clones, with roughly 90% observed a single time. Approximately 6.7% of the sample lies in the top ten.

The collaborating institutions used their own protocols to collect whole blood in K2EDTA tubes. For TCRbeta analysis, collaborators shipped samples as frozen whole blood, isolated PBMCs, or DNA extracted from either of those sample types. As to this clone: The specificity of this receptor is unknown. Per-nucleotide qualities are absent, and no much larger clonotype sits a single base away.

The chain uses TRBV2 and TRBJ1-1; the D gene is perhaps TRBD1, from 5 matching bases. The clonotype originates from a middle-aged man with acute or convalescent COVID-19. The sequenced sample was peripheral blood. The DNA sequence is given as TGTGCCAGCGGAGGGACGGAGAACACTGAAGCTTTCTTT. Its coded protein is CASGGTENTEAFF.